Detailed here is one T cell receptor (beta chain). The antigen is undetermined. CDR1 and CDR2 from the germline V gene are LNHDA and SQIVND (reference sequence). This CDR3 contains 11 residues. Trimming cost V 2 bases and J 10 bases, with 8 bases left between them. The data belong to a study of immune cell composition in non-small cell lung cancer. Study-wide points: Tumour-associated clones >0.5% occurred in roughly 35% of adenocarcinomas, roughly 80% of squamous. Tumour-reactive clones were not shown to match dominant in vivo tumour clones.

Normal lung was taken at the farthest possible site, at least 3 cm from tumour. This table comes from immunoSEQ multiplex PCR, and its TCRdb copy is limited to in-frame clones, with some not included. The table has 6,500 to 8,000 clones, roughly four fifths seen once; the top ten hold more than 10%. The TCR comes from a human donor with non-small cell lung cancer. Sequenced sample: non-adjacent lung tissue. This sequence joins TRBV19 and TRBJ1-2; D gene uncertain. CDR3 nucleotide sequence: TGTGCCAGTAGTATATGGGGATTCTACACCTTC. Translating gives CASSIWGFYTF.